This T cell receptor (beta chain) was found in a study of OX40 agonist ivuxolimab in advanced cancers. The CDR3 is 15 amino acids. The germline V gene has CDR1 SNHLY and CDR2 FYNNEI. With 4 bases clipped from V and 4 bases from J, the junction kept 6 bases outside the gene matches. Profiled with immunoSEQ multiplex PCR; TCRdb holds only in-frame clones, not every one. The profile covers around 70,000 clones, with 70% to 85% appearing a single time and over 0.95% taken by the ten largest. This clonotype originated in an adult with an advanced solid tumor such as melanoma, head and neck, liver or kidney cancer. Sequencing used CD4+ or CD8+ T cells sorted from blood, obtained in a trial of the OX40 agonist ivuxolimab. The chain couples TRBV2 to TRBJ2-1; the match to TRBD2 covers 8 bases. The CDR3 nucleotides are TGTGCCAGCAGTGGAGTAGCGGGAAATTACAATGAGCAGTTCTTC. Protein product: CASSGVAGNYNEQFF.